The clone carrying this T cell receptor (beta chain) was found many times. The hyperthyroidism was newly diagnosed and had lasted under 2 months; the patients were aged 18 to 65. The data were taken from a study of T cells in Graves' hyperthyroidism and ophthalmopathy. The investigators amplified TCR beta CDR3 regions from RNA transcripts. When the TCR CDR3 underwent first-round RT-PCR, the HTBI primer set was used. TCRdb fed the multiplex PCR reads into MiXCR, producing one record per CDR3 protein. The sample comprises roughly 300,000 distinct CDR3 sequences, 20% to 25% of which are singletons, and around 48% rests with the top ten. Germline CDR1 and CDR2: KGHSH and LQKENI. V was clipped by 4 bases and J by 6 bases; unmatched bases: 6. The CDR3 is 13 residues long.

The chain couples TRBV18 to TRBJ2-7; 7 nucleotides line up with TRBD1. The sequenced sample consisted of blood. The sequence was obtained from a woman aged 45-59 years with Graves' hyperthyroidism. CDR3 loop: CASSHETGTEQYF. In DNA, the CDR3 is TGTGCCAGCTCACACGAGACAGGGACCGAGCAGTACTTC.